The subject of this entry is one TCR beta chain. The data originate from a study of shared clonotypes between healthy human individuals. Clones were read by immunoSEQ multiplex PCR, and TCRdb kept only the in-frame ones, dropping some. The sample holds fewer than 500,000 clones, 60% to 80% seen once. Germline CDR1 is SGHTA and CDR2 is FQGNSA. CDR3 length: 15 residues. Trimming shortened V by 3 bases and J by 5 bases, and 17 bases separated the two germline ends. This TCR derives from a woman aged 40 to 50 in good health. Some clones in this sample may be carry-over from other donors' samples. The chain uses TRBV7-2 and TRBJ2-7, with D possibly being TRBD1 or TRBD2 (5 bases each). Sequencing used PBMCs. The CDR3 DNA sequence: TGTGCCAGCAGCTTGATACGGGGCCAGGTCGACGAGCAGTACTTC. Amino acid sequence: CASSLIRGQVDEQYF.